This is a list of T cell receptor beta chains from one sample in a study of T cell responses to AZD1222 COVID-19 vaccine. Generated by immunoSEQ multiplex PCR, the TCRdb table keeps only in-frame clones and is missing some. The data contain 120,000 or so clones, approximately 90% of them singletons. Sample: peripheral blood, taken 28 days after the second AZD1222 dose. The source of these receptors is an adult who received the AZD1222 COVID-19 vaccine. CDR3s include the opening cysteine and the closing phenylalanine or tryptophan. Each record gives: V gene, J gene, CDR3 protein.

TRBV5-8	TRBJ2-3	CASSLTDTQYF
TRBV28	TRBJ1-2	CASSPQLGVGYTF
TRBV11-2	TRBJ2-7	CASTSRSYEQYF
TRBV5-1	TRBJ2-1	CASSQGQNNEQFF
TRBV5-6	TRBJ1-6	CASSPPGRANSPLHF
TRBV5-1	TRBJ2-7	CASSSLPGGTYEQYF
TRBV27	TRBJ1-1	CASSPRPGQGGSYEAFF
TRBV21-1	TRBJ2-1	CASSRQTNYNEQFF
TRBV6-4	TRBJ2-7	CASSAREGYEQYF
TRBV7-8	TRBJ2-3	CASSLNGLAGVADTQYF
TRBV9	TRBJ1-1	CASSVVTEAFF
TRBV27	TRBJ2-2	CASSEPNTGELFF
TRBV6-5	TRBJ1-2	CASHRVFGGYTF
TRBV5-1	TRBJ2-1	CASSLARWTVKSYNEQFF
TRBV27	TRBJ2-1	CASSPGTTDNEQFF
TRBV5-1	TRBJ2-2	CASSSTSGKVGELFF
TRBV9	TRBJ1-6	CASSPWDGRSSPLHF
TRBV5-1	TRBJ1-1	CASSFEAGGGTEAFF
TRBV10-2	TRBJ2-7	CASISLYEQYF
TRBV6-1	TRBJ2-3	CASSDHRDSWGDTQYF
TRBV6-5	TRBJ1-1	CASSYRGDNTEAFF
TRBV2	TRBJ2-7	CASTYREVLEQYF
TRBV27	TRBJ1-1	CASGPRGGVPEAFF
TRBV15	TRBJ2-4	CATSLVGSGGIQYF
TRBV7-2	TRBJ1-1	CASSLVAGGNTEAFF
TRBV4-1	TRBJ1-3	CASSQDEGSGNTIYF
TRBV4-1	TRBJ1-3	CASSQEADSGNTIYF
TRBV7-3	TRBJ2-2	CASSRRETGELFF
TRBV4-1	TRBJ1-6	CASSPWVLGGSPLHF
TRBV6-5	TRBJ1-1	CASSYSPTNTEAFF
TRBV7-2	TRBJ2-5	CASSLARRGAEETQYF
TRBV7-2	TRBJ2-1	CASSLTGGRASYNEQFF
TRBV28	TRBJ2-1	CASTARLAGLLSYNEQFF
TRBV6-5	TRBJ1-1	CASSYQILMNTEAFF
TRBV29-1	TRBJ2-5	CSVAGELATETQYF
TRBV28	TRBJ2-6	CASRRRSGANVLTF
TRBV30	TRBJ2-1	CAWAGTRVVNEQFF
TRBV5-4	TRBJ1-2	CASSERQGGYTF
TRBV29-1	TRBJ2-2	CSVDRVGGELFF
TRBV12-5	TRBJ2-7	CASGLVFLSGAKSYEQYF
TRBV28	TRBJ1-6	CASSSQLGGSNSPLHF
TRBV6-6	TRBJ1-6	CASSYREYNSPLHF
TRBV2	TRBJ2-1	CASSGLDRDNNEQFF
TRBV3-1/TRBV3-2	TRBJ1-2	CASSQEGGGYTF
TRBV6-5	TRBJ2-1	CASRRGGIINEQFF
TRBV4-1	TRBJ1-5	CASSQTLGRDQPQHF
TRBV5-4	TRBJ1-6	CASSLGHDNSPLHF
TRBV12-3/TRBV12-4	TRBJ1-1	CASSLGDRREAFF
TRBV4-1	TRBJ1-5	CASREQGAGQPQHF
TRBV27	TRBJ2-6	CASSLGRGGSGANVLTF
TRBV3-1/TRBV3-2	TRBJ2-5	CASSRADRSLTQYF
TRBV5-1	TRBJ2-3	CASSPSRPQGTDTQYF
TRBV13	TRBJ1-1	CASSLGLPGTLQAFF